This T cell receptor (beta chain) came from a study of cytomegalovirus exposure and HLA in healthy donors. About the research overall: Among the roughly 400 genotyped donors, less than 85% were placed in the Caucasian-associated ancestry cluster.

In its sample, this clone was seen a few times. Its antigen is unknown. Study results and caveats: Association of a missense DCLRE1C variant with TCR beta V- and J-gene trimming was reported in a later analysis. Earlier results showed most TCR beta V segments being productive about 90% or about 30% of the time.

Germline V gene sequence: CDR1 MNHEY, CDR2 SMNVEV (reference sequence). This CDR3 contains 14 residues. V trimming: 6 bases; J trimming: 3 bases; junction bases outside the gene matches: 7. Though probably carrying unrecorded immune exposures, donors were nominally healthy at sampling. Primers: 60 Vbeta forward and 13 Jbeta reverse. Measured with immunoSEQ multiplex PCR; TCRdb has only the in-frame clones, and not every one. The sample contains 85,000 to 100,000 clones, roughly 73% of which appear only once. The TCR comes from a woman aged 40 to 50 in good health and CMV-seronegative. The chain uses TRBV27 and TRBJ2-7; the match to TRBD1 covers 8 bases. Sequenced material: PBMCs. The CDR3 region has the DNA TGTGCCAGCAGACCGGACAGGGCCCTCTACGAGCAGTACTTC. This translates into CASRPDRALYEQYF.